These 32 T cell receptor beta chains originate from one sample sequenced in a study of graft-versus-host responses after intestinal transplantation (dated by TCRdb to about 2021). The library was built by means of the immunoSEQ multiplex PCR assay. Imported from immuneACCESS, the table was reduced by TCRdb to in-frame sequences with V and J called. These copies leave out some clones; in studies compared against another copy, an unresolved V gene accounts for under half, and the cause of the remainder is not known. For this sample there are some 45,000 clones; 75% to 95% appear just once. The ten biggest clones cover 3.5% to 5% of the sample. The sample consisted of PBMCs, taken 524 days after transplant. These receptors originate from a human patient who received an intestinal transplant, so some T cells may come from the graft donor.

This chain uses TRBV7-2 with TRBJ2-1; 14 bases align to TRBD2. CDR1 and CDR2 from the germline V gene are SGHTA and FQGNSA. J was trimmed by 9 bases and V by 3 bases; bases with no gene match: 4. CDR3 length: 15 residues. The CDR3 spells CASSFTGLAGGEQFF. Written as DNA, the CDR3 is TGTGCCAGCAGCTTTACAGGACTAGCGGGAGGTGAGCAGTTCTTC.

J is TRBJ2-5 and V is TRBV23-1; 14 bases line up with TRBD2. TRBV23-1 is noted as an ORF with a role that remains uncertain. The CDR3 length is 20 residues. V shed 0 bases and J 2 bases; nucleotides not matched to a gene: 11. The CDR3 region is CASSQSLTSGRAREQETQYF. The CDR3 DNA reads as TGCGCCAGCAGTCAATCTCTGACTAGCGGGAGGGCCAGGGAACAAGAGACCCAGTACTTC.

The J gene is TRBJ1-5, the V gene TRBV2; possibly TRBD1 for D (5 bases). The CDR3 loop spans 13 amino acids. V was pared by 4 bases and J by 6 bases, with 10 bases between. Germline lookup yields CDR1 SNHLY and CDR2 FYNNEI. CDR3 nucleotides: TGTGCCAGCAGTGTCAGGGCGCCTCAGCCCCAGCATTTT. It codes for CASSVRAPQPQHF.

The CDR3 region is CASSASGLTDTQYF. CDR3 in DNA: TGCGCCAGCAGCGCTAGCGGGCTCACAGATACGCAGTATTTT. This chain links TRBV5-1 with TRBJ2-3; 8 bases are a match to TRBD2. Germline V gives CDR1 SGHRS, CDR2 YFSETQ. The CDR3 consists of 14 residues. Trimming at V came to 4 bases and at J to 2 bases, leaving 3 bases not matched to a gene. Combining the CDR3 with reference TRBV5-1 and TRBJ2-3 gives the whole variable domain KAGVTQTPRYLIKTRGQQVTLSCSPISGHRSVSWYQQTPGQGLQFLFEYFSETQRNKGNFPGRFSGRQFSNSRSEMNVSTLELGDSALYLCASSASGLTDTQYFGPGTRLTVL.

The chain uses TRBV28 and TRBJ2-1, with D unclear. The CDR3 is 16 residues long. Germline V gives CDR1 MDHEN, CDR2 SYDVKM. Trimming removed 4 bases from V and 0 bases from J, with 13 bases in between. CDR3 sequence: CASSYRWRSSYNEQFF. The CDR3 DNA reads as TGTGCCAGCAGTTACCGATGGCGGAGCTCCTACAATGAGCAGTTCTTC.

The V gene is TRBV28, the J gene TRBJ1-4; D gene ambiguous. Germline V gives CDR1 MDHEN, CDR2 SYDVKM. Trimming shortened V by 3 bases and J by 7 bases, and 9 bases separated the two germline ends. This CDR3 comprises 13 residues. CDR3 amino acids: CASSFGPPEKLFF. The CDR3 DNA reads TGTGCCAGCAGTTTTGGGCCTCCTGAAAAACTGTTTTTT. Filled out from reference TRBV28 and TRBJ1-4, the complete variable domain reads DVKVTQSSRYLVKRTGEKVFLECVQDMDHENMFWYRQDPGLGLRLIYFSYDVKMKEKGDIPEGYSVSREKKERFSLILESASTNQTSMYLCASSFGPPEKLFFGSGTQLSVL.

The V and J genes are TRBV5-1 and TRBJ2-3; D is unresolved. Trimming cost V 7 bases and J 1 base, with 10 bases left between them. The CDR3 consists of 13 residues. Per the germline V gene, CDR1 is SGHRS and CDR2 is YFSETQ. The CDR3 DNA reads as TGCGCCAGCTTCACGGGCGGCACAGATACGCAGTATTTT. Amino acid sequence: CASFTGGTDTQYF.

The chain carries TRBV11-1 and TRBJ1-1, with TRBD1 matching 10 bases. V lost 6 bases and J lost 4; bases outside the gene matches: 5. The germline V gene encodes CDR1 SGHAT and CDR2 FQDESV (reference sequence). The CDR3 length is 14 residues. CDR3 sequence: CASSRTGGGTEAFF. Here the CDR3 DNA reads TGTGCCAGCAGTAGGACAGGGGGAGGCACTGAAGCTTTCTTT. The complete variable domain, with remaining parts taken from reference TRBV11-1 and TRBJ1-1, reads EAEVAQSPRYKITEKSQAVAFWCDPISGHATLYWYRQILGQGPELLVQFQDESVVDDSQLPKDRFSAERLKGVDSTLKIQPAELGDSAMYLCASSRTGGGTEAFFGQGTRLTVV.

This clone was seen more than once but under ten times. This rearrangement joins TRBV30 to TRBJ1-1; D possibly corresponds to TRBD1 (5 bases). From germline, CDR1 is GTSNPN and CDR2 SVGIG (reference sequence). V lost 3 bases and J lost 1, with 9 bases in between. This CDR3 has 13 residues. The CDR3 DNA reads as TGTGCCTGGAGAGCTCAGGGGAACACTGAAGCTTTCTTT. It specifies CAWRAQGNTEAFF.

The V gene is TRBV7-9, the J gene TRBJ2-1; no clear D. Germline V gene data show CDR1 as SEHNR and CDR2 as FQNEAQ (reference sequence). V was pared by 4 bases and J by 3 bases, with 10 bases between. The CDR3 runs 14 residues. DNA for the CDR3: TGTGCCAGCAGCTCTCCGGGCCTCTACAATGAGCAGTTCTTC. This translates into CASSSPGLYNEQFF.

The rearrangement joins TRBV7-2 to TRBJ2-2, with unresolved D. CDR3 length: 18 residues. CDR1 is SGHTA and CDR2 is FQGNSA in the germline V gene. V was cut by 4 bases and J by 6 bases, with 24 bases left in between. CDR3 sequence (DNA): TGTGCCAGCAGCTCCGCCCGAACCCGACTGACCTTCGCCGGGGAGCTGTTTTTT. Translating it yields CASSSARTRLTFAGELFF.

The genes are TRBV18 and TRBJ1-5; 8 bases are shared with TRBD1. The CDR3 sequence is 14 residues long. Germline V gene sequence: CDR1 KGHSH, CDR2 LQKENI. The ends lost 6 bases at V and 6 bases at J; junction bases unmatched: 7. The CDR3 DNA reads as TGTGCCAGCTCCGTGGACAGGGTCGGTCAGCCCCAGCATTTT. It translates to CASSVDRVGQPQHF.

This chain uses TRBV18 with TRBJ1-2; no definite D call. The V and J ends lost 2 bases and 4 bases respectively, with 14 bases between them. The germline CDR1 and CDR2 sequences are KGHSH and LQKENI. The CDR3 is 15 residues long. In DNA form, the CDR3 reads TGTGCCAGCTCACCATTGAACGCGTTCGGCTATGGCTACACCTTC. Translating gives CASSPLNAFGYGYTF. The full variable domain, with the rest looked up from reference TRBV18 and TRBJ1-2, is NAGVMQNPRHLVRRRGQEARLRCSPMKGHSHVYWYRQLPEEGLKFMVYLQKENIIDESGMPKERFSAEFPKEGPSILRIQQVVRGDSAAYFCASSPLNAFGYGYTFGSGTRLTVV.

The chain recombines TRBV7-9 with TRBJ1-1; no firm D call. The CDR3 is made up of 14 amino acids. Trimming removed 4 bases from V and 1 base from J, with 10 bases in between. Germline V CDR1 and CDR2: SEHNR, FQNEAQ (reference sequence). CDR3 region: CASSSSTQNTEAFF. The DNA of the CDR3 is TGTGCCAGCAGCTCCTCGACACAGAACACTGAAGCTTTCTTT.

V is TRBV7-2 and J is TRBJ2-7, with D perhaps TRBD2 (6 bases). V was shortened by 1 base and J by 2 bases, with 15 bases between the two germline ends. This CDR3 has 16 amino acids. CDR1 and CDR2 from the germline V gene are SGHTA and FQGNSA. For the CDR3, the DNA is TGTGCCAGCAGCTTAGGCTCGACGCGGGGCCCCTACGAGCAGTACTTC. Translation: CASSLGSTRGPYEQYF.

The chain joins TRBV6-6 to TRBJ2-7, with D maybe TRBD1 (5 bases). The CDR3 is made up of 15 amino acids. Germline lookup yields CDR1 MNHNY and CDR2 SVGAGI (reference sequence). Trimming left V 4 bases short and J 3 bases short, with 16 bases between. The CDR3 reads CASSSPQGIGYEQYF. The CDR3 coding sequence is TGTGCCAGCAGTTCCCCTCAGGGAATTGGCTACGAGCAGTACTTC.

This rearrangement joins TRBV5-4 to TRBJ2-7; 8 bases align to TRBD1. CDR3 length: 12 amino acids. CDR1 and CDR2 (germline): SGHNT, YYREEE (reference sequence). Trimming at V came to 4 bases and at J to 5 bases, leaving 2 bases not matched to a gene. The DNA for the CDR3 is TGTGCCAGCAGCCGGACAGGGAACGAGCAGTACTTC. Translated, it gives CASSRTGNEQYF. Based on the CDR3 plus reference TRBV5-4 and TRBJ2-7, the full variable domain is ETGVTQSPTHLIKTRGQQVTLRCSSQSGHNTVSWYQQALGQGPQFIFQYYREEENGRGNFPPRFSGLQFPNYSSELNVNALELDDSALYLCASSRTGNEQYFGPGTRLTVT.

This clone was counted a single time. CDR3 region: CASSLWGGLAREQYF. CDR3 bases: TGTGCCAGCAGCTTGTGGGGGGGGCTAGCGAGGGAGCAGTACTTC. The J gene is TRBJ2-7, the V gene TRBV5-4; maybe TRBD2 (7 bases). The V gene's germline CDR1 is SGHNT and CDR2 YYREEE (reference sequence). CDR3 length equals 15 residues. The V gene lost 1 base and the J gene lost 7 bases, with 18 bases spanning the gap. Based on the CDR3 plus reference TRBV5-4 and TRBJ2-7, the full variable domain is ETGVTQSPTHLIKTRGQQVTLRCSSQSGHNTVSWYQQALGQGPQFIFQYYREEENGRGNFPPRFSGLQFPNYSSELNVNALELDDSALYLCASSLWGGLAREQYFGPGTRLTVT.

The rearrangement links TRBV2 to TRBJ2-1; possible D gene TRBD2, 6 bases. This CDR3 contains 14 residues. V lost 2 bases to trimming and J lost 7 bases, with 12 bases between them. The V gene's germline CDR1 is SNHLY and CDR2 FYNNEI. The CDR3 here is CASSESRLGNEQFF. The CDR3 DNA sequence: TGTGCCAGCAGTGAATCAAGACTAGGAAATGAGCAGTTCTTC.

The chain is built from TRBV28 and TRBJ2-1; 9 bases are shared with TRBD2. The CDR3 sequence is 15 residues long. Germline assignment: CDR1 MDHEN and CDR2 SYDVKM. Losses at the gene ends were 6 bases for V and 2 bases for J; bases not matched to a gene: 5. As DNA, the CDR3 is TGTGCCAGCAGCGTAAGACTAGCGGCCTACAATGAGCAGTTCTTC. Its protein is CASSVRLAAYNEQFF.

The chain recombines TRBV7-9 with TRBJ1-3, with TRBD1 identical over 11 bases. Germline V gene data show CDR1 as SEHNR and CDR2 as FQNEAQ (reference sequence). V was clipped by 5 bases and J by 2 bases; unmatched bases: 11. CDR3 length equals 18 residues. CDR3 coding DNA: TGTGCCAGCAGCGCCTCAATACTGGGACAGGGGGCTGGAAACACCATATATTTT. This gives the protein CASSASILGQGAGNTIYF.

CDR3 DNA sequence: TGTGCCTGGAGTAGCGGGGCTCATTCCTACAATGAGCAGTTCTTC. Amino acids: CAWSSGAHSYNEQFF. The chain links TRBV30 to TRBJ2-1, with TRBD2 identical over 7 bases. Looked up from germline, CDR1 is GTSNPN and CDR2 is SVGIG (reference sequence). V lost 2 bases and J lost 1; bases outside the gene matches: 5. The length of the CDR3 is 15 residues.

The gene calls are TRBV7-9 and TRBJ2-1; TRBD2 matches 8 bases. CDR1 is SEHNR, CDR2 FQNEAQ, per germline (reference sequence). The CDR3 consists of 14 residues. The junction had 9 bases not matched to a gene; V was cut back by 5 bases and J by 9 bases. CDR3 region: CASSRSGSGGEQFF. The CDR3 DNA follows: TGTGCCAGCAGCCGGAGCGGGAGTGGGGGTGAGCAGTTCTTC.

V usage is TRBV5-1 and J usage is TRBJ2-5, with D possibly being TRBD1 or TRBD2 (5 bases each). The length of the CDR3 is 14 residues. V was pared by 5 bases and J by 4 bases, with 15 bases between. From germline, CDR1 is SGHRS and CDR2 YFSETQ. The chain's CDR3 is CASSPMTGTETQYF. The DNA for the CDR3 is TGCGCCAGCAGTCCGATGACGGGGACAGAGACCCAGTACTTC.

The gene calls are TRBV19 and TRBJ2-7; 9 bases fit TRBD2. The V gene's germline CDR1 is LNHDA and CDR2 SQIVND (reference sequence). Germline trimming cut 4 bases from V and 2 bases from J; bases unmatched to any gene: 9. The CDR3 has 16 amino acids. CDR3 DNA sequence: TGTGCCAGTAGTACCCTACCGGGACTAGCAACCTACGAGCAGTACTTC. It codes for CASSTLPGLATYEQYF.

The CDR3 is CAISESGAEHQETQYF. The DNA for the CDR3 is TGTGCCATCAGTGAGTCCGGCGCGGAGCACCAAGAGACCCAGTACTTC. This rearrangement joins TRBV10-3 to TRBJ2-5; D gene ambiguous. With 0 bases removed from V and 0 bases from J, the gap between germline ends came to 11 bases. The CDR3 is 16 residues long. Germline values: CDR1 ENHRY, CDR2 SYGVKD.

J is TRBJ2-7 and V is TRBV7-3; D is uncertain. The CDR3 covers 15 residues. The germline V gene has CDR1 SGHTA and CDR2 FQGTGA. Trimming pared 1 base from V and 0 bases from J, leaving 10 bases between. CDR3 nucleotide sequence: TGTGCCAGCAGCTTAAATCCTGCCAGCTCCTACGAGCAGTACTTC. This encodes CASSLNPASSYEQYF.

This clone was seen only once. The V call is TRBV30, the J call TRBJ2-1, with a possible D match to TRBD1 (6 bases). V dropped 4 bases and J dropped 5 bases, with 12 bases sitting between them. Germline loops: CDR1 GTSNPN, CDR2 SVGIG (reference sequence). The CDR3 is made up of 13 amino acids. DNA for the CDR3: TGTGCCTGGAAATCGGACAGACACAATGAGCAGTTCTTC. Amino acids: CAWKSDRHNEQFF.

This sequence joins TRBV19 and TRBJ2-7; 8 positions agree with TRBD2. Unmatched junction bases numbered 8, after V lost 4 bases and J lost 0 bases. Germline V lookup: CDR1 LNHDA, CDR2 SQIVND (reference sequence). The CDR3 length is 16 residues. The CDR3: CASSTRLSGISYEQYF. In DNA form, the CDR3 reads TGTGCCAGTAGTACCCGTCTTAGCGGGATCTCCTACGAGCAGTACTTC.

V is TRBV11-3 and J is TRBJ1-1, with D uncertain. This CDR3 has 13 amino acids. The germline V and J ends were trimmed by 3 bases and 2 bases, with 7 bases remaining between them. Germline V gives CDR1 SGHNT, CDR2 YENEEA. CDR3 loop: CASSLTPNTEAFF. CDR3 bases: TGTGCCAGCAGCTTGACACCCAACACTGAAGCTTTCTTT.

This chain links TRBV7-2 with TRBJ1-1; TRBD1 might be the D (6 bases). Germline V CDR1 and CDR2: SGHTA, FQGNSA. V was pared by 4 bases and J by 1 base, with 16 bases between. The CDR3 contains 16 residues. As DNA, the CDR3 is TGTGCCAGCAGCTCTTACGGGGAGACAGGGAACACTGAAGCTTTCTTT. Residues: CASSSYGETGNTEAFF.

The chain combines TRBV4-1 with TRBJ1-5, with D possibly TRBD1 on 5 matching bases. V was pared by 3 bases and J by 7 bases, with 13 bases between. Germline V gene data show CDR1 as MGHRA and CDR2 as YSYEKL. The CDR3 totals 14 residues. The CDR3 here is CASSHEHGGQPQHF. The DNA for the CDR3 is TGCGCCAGCAGCCACGAGCACGGGGGGCAGCCCCAGCATTTT.